The sequence of this T cell receptor (beta chain) was determined in a study of blood T cells in healthy people across ages. This clonotype was detected only a few times. Using a J-beta primer mix together with a sample-barcoded 5' primer, a second PCR was run for roughly 7 to 11 cycles. The authors tagged each cDNA molecule using a template-switch adaptor with 12 random nucleotides. From the 5' RACE reads, TCRdb called clonotypes with MiXCR, one entry per CDR3 protein. The sample contains 1.6 million or so distinct CDR3 sequences, 34% of which appear only once. Unmatched junction bases numbered 10, after V lost 4 bases and J lost 2 bases. This CDR3 is 17 amino acids long. Germline V lookup: CDR1 ENHRY, CDR2 SYGVKD.

The sequencing sample was made of blood. This TCR was sampled from a woman between 25 and 40 years old in good health. The genes are TRBV10-3 and TRBJ2-7; 11 bases agree with TRBD2. CDR3 in DNA: TGTGCCATCAGTGGGATAGCGGGGGGGGGTCCAACCTACGAGCAGTACTTC. It specifies CAISGIAGGGPTYEQYF.